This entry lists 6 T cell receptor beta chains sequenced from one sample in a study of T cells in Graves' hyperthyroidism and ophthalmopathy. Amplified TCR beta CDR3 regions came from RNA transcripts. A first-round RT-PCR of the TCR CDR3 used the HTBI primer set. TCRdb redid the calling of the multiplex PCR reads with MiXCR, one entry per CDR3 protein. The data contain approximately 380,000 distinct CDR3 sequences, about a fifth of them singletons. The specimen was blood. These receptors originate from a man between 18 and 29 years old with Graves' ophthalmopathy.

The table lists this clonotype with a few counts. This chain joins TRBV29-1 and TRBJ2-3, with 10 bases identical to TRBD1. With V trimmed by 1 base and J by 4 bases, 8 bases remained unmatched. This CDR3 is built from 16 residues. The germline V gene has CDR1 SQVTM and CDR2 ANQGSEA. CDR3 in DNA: TGCAGCGTTGAAGGCCCCGGGACAGGGGCCCCAGATACGCAGTATTTT. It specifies CSVEGPGTGAPDTQYF.

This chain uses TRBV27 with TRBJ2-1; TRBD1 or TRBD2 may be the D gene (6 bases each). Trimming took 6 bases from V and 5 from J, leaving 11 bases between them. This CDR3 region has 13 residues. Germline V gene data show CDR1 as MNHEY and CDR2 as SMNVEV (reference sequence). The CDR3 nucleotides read TGTGCCAGCAGGACGGGGGCCCACAATGAGCAGTTCTTC. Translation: CASRTGAHNEQFF.

The CDR3 DNA is TGCGCCAGCAGCAGAGAGGGGTCAGAGACCCAGTACTTC. Its protein product is CASSREGSETQYF. The chain links TRBV5-1 to TRBJ2-5; either TRBD1 or TRBD2 may fit D (5 bases each). The germline V gene has CDR1 SGHRS and CDR2 YFSETQ. Trimming removed 4 bases from V and 4 bases from J, with 11 bases in between. CDR3 size: 13 residues.

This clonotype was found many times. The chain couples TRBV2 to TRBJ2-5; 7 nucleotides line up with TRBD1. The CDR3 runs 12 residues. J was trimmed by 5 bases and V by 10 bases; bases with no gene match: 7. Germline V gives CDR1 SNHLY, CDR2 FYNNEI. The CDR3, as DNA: TGTGCCAATAGGGGGCACGGGGAGACCCAGTACTTC. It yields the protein CANRGHGETQYF.

The CDR3 bases are TGTGCCAGCTCACCTTCCCTGGGACAGATCTTCCACGAGCAGTACTTC. It specifies CASSPSLGQIFHEQYF. The gene calls are TRBV18 and TRBJ2-7, with 7 bases identical to TRBD1. CDR1 and CDR2 (germline): KGHSH, LQKENI. J was trimmed by 5 bases and V by 3 bases; bases with no gene match: 13. The length of the CDR3 is 16 residues.

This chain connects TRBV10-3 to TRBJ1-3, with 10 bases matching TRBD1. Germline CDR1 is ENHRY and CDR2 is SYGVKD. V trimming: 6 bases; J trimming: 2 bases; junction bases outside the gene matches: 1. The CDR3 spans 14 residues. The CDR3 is CAIRDRGPGNTIYF. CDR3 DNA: TGTGCCATCAGAGACAGGGGGCCTGGAAACACCATATATTTT.